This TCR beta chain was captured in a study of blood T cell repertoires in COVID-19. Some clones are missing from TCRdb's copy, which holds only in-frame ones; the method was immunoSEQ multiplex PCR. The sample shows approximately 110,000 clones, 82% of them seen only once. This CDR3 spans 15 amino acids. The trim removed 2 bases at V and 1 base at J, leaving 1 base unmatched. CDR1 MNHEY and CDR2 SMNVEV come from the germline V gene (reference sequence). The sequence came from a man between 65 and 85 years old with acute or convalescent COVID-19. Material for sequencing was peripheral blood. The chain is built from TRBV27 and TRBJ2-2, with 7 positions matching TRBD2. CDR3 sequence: CASSLGTMNTGELFF. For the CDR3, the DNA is TGTGCCAGCAGTTTAGGGACTATGAACACCGGGGAGCTGTTTTTT.